This T cell receptor (beta chain) was profiled in a study of cytotoxic CD8 clonotypes in ibrutinib-treated CLL. Germline V gene sequence: CDR1 MDHEN, CDR2 SYDVKM. Trimming at V came to 6 bases and at J to 3 bases, leaving 9 bases not matched to a gene. This CDR3 is 15 amino acids long. With sequencing, the targeted depth ranged from 1 in 200,000 to 1 in 1 million T cells. The method was immunoSEQ multiplex PCR; TCRdb's version includes in-frame clones alone and lacks a portion of them. The table lists about 130,000 clones, about four fifths of them singletons. Study findings and constraints: Baseline clonality, above age-matched healthy donor levels, tracked circulating CD8+ T-cell counts.

This clone was detected only once. Antigen: not known. The receptor comes from a human donor with chronic lymphocytic leukemia. The sequences come from PBMCs, collected after 12 months of ibrutinib treatment. The chain recombines TRBV28 with TRBJ2-7; 9 nucleotides match TRBD1. The CDR3 nucleotides are TGTGCCAGCAGCCCGCCGGGACAGGGACACTACGAGCAGTACTTC. This translates into CASSPPGQGHYEQYF.